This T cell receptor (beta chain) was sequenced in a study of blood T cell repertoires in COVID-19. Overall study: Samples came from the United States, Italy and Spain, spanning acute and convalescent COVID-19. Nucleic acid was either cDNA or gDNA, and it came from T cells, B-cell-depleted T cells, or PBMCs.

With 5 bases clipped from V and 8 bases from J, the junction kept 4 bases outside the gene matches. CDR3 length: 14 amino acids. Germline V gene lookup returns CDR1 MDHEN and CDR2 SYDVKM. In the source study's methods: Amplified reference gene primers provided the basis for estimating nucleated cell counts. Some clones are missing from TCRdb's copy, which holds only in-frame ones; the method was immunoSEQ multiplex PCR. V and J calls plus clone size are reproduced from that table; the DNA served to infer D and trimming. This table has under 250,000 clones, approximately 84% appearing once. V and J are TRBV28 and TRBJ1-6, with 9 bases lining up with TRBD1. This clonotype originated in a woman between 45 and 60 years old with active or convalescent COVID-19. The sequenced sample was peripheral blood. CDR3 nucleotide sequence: TGTGCCAGCAGTGCGGACAGGGGATATTCACCCCTCCACTTT. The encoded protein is CASSADRGYSPLHF.